The 21 T cell receptor beta chains reported below all come from one sample, sequenced in a study of post-analysis software for immune sequencing data. Study-wide findings and caveats: Five TRBV segments, including TRBV5-6, TRBV5-1 and TRBV20-1, were more frequent in patients than controls.

Their antigens are not known. Carried by the TCR beta cDNA libraries were unique molecular identifiers. TCRdb independently ran MiXCR on the PCR reads; one entry per CDR3 protein. The sample records some 370,000 distinct CDR3 sequences, 30% to 45% being singletons. The material sequenced was blood. These TCRs come from a girl aged 10-17 years with multiple sclerosis.

The table lists this clonotype with a few counts. V is TRBV6-6 and J is TRBJ2-7, with D hard to call. The germline V and J ends were trimmed by 2 bases and 1 base, with 6 bases remaining between them. This CDR3 is built from 13 residues. Per the germline V gene, CDR1 is MNHNY and CDR2 is SVGAGI (reference sequence). CDR3 sequence reads: CASSYEVSYEQYF. The CDR3 coding sequence is TGTGCCAGCAGTTACGAGGTTTCCTACGAGCAGTACTTC.

This clonotype has more than one count but fewer than ten. This chain uses TRBV10-3 with TRBJ1-2, with a possible D match to TRBD1 (5 bases). The CDR3 extends over 13 amino acids. CDR1 and CDR2 (germline): ENHRY, SYGVKD. V was shortened by 11 bases and J by 3 bases, with 16 bases between the two germline ends. The CDR3 DNA reads TGTGCCGCCAACGGGGGAGGCGACTATGGCTACACCTTC. This sequence encodes CAANGGGDYGYTF.

This clonotype was counted between two and nine times. J is TRBJ1-2 and V is TRBV20-1; D ambiguous. Germline-derived CDR1 and CDR2 are DFQATT and SNEGSKA (reference sequence). V was cut by 6 bases and J by 6 bases, with 17 bases left in between. The CDR3 contains 13 residues. For the CDR3, the DNA is TGCAGTGCCGGAGGCGGGTCTACCAATGGCTACACCTTC. Protein sequence: CSAGGGSTNGYTF.

The rearrangement joins TRBV20-1 to TRBJ1-5; D is uncertain. Trimming left V 5 bases short and J 3 bases short, with 11 bases between. Germline-derived CDR1 and CDR2 are DFQATT and SNEGSKA (reference sequence). The CDR3 is 13 amino acids. CDR3 amino acids: CSAPPGFNQPQHF. CDR3 sequence (DNA): TGCAGTGCTCCCCCGGGCTTCAATCAGCCCCAGCATTTT.

The chain uses TRBV6-5 and TRBJ1-2; TRBD1 agrees at 9 bases. V lost 2 bases and J lost 0; bases outside the gene matches: 4. This CDR3 is built from 16 residues. Germline V lookup: CDR1 MNHEY, CDR2 SVGAGI. Written as DNA, the CDR3 is TGTGCCAGCAGTTACGATCGGACAGGGGCTAACTATGGCTACACCTTC. Protein product: CASSYDRTGANYGYTF.

This clonotype was seen ten or more times. This chain connects TRBV6-5 to TRBJ2-3; D unclear. CDR1 MNHEY and CDR2 SVGAGI come from the germline V gene. The CDR3 is 12 residues long. Trimming removed 10 bases from V and 2 bases from J, with 10 bases in between. The CDR3 here is CATFDSTDTQYF. The DNA for the CDR3 is TGTGCCACCTTCGACTCCACAGATACGCAGTATTTT.

This clonotype occurred a few times. V and J are TRBV12-5 and TRBJ1-6; 7 nucleotides agree with TRBD1. Germline loops: CDR1 LGHNT, CDR2 FRNRAP. V dropped 6 bases and J dropped 7; count of bases not matched to a gene: 6. This CDR3 has 14 amino acids. The CDR3 is CASGLGQANSPLHF. CDR3 in DNA: TGTGCTAGTGGCCTAGGACAGGCGAATTCACCCCTCCACTTT.

This clonotype was seen just once. The rearrangement links TRBV6-1 to TRBJ2-7, with D possibly matching TRBD1 (6 bases). V was pared by 1 base and J by 2 bases, with 12 bases between. CDR1 is MNHNS, CDR2 SASEGT, per germline. This CDR3 spans 15 amino acids. The CDR3 sequence: CASSEGWTATYEQYF. The CDR3 DNA reads as TGTGCCAGCAGTGAAGGTTGGACAGCTACCTACGAGCAGTACTTC.

The chain links TRBV12-3 or TRBV12-4 to TRBJ2-5, with D tentatively TRBD2 (5 bases). The DNA end lines up better with TRBJ2-7; the J call may be wrong. The CDR3 covers 14 residues. CDR3 bases: TGTGCCAGCAGTTTACTGACGAGGGACTACGAGCAGTACTTC. It is translated as CASSLLTRDYEQYF.

This chain connects TRBV6-6 to TRBJ1-1; D is possibly TRBD1 (5 bases). This CDR3 region has 14 residues. Germline values: CDR1 MNHNY, CDR2 SVGAGI (reference sequence). The V end lost 2 bases, the J end lost 5 bases, and 12 bases lay between the germline ends. The chain's CDR3 is CASSYGTVRTEAFF. The CDR3 DNA reads TGTGCCAGCAGTTACGGGACTGTTAGGACTGAAGCTTTCTTT.

The V and J genes are TRBV20-1 and TRBJ2-7; D uncertain. Germline CDR1 is DFQATT and CDR2 is SNEGSKA (reference sequence). V was pared by 5 bases and J by 2 bases, with 10 bases between. This CDR3 comprises 12 residues. The CDR3 region is CSAHWAPYEQYF. CDR3 sequence (DNA): TGCAGTGCTCACTGGGCCCCCTACGAGCAGTACTTC.

The genes are TRBV11-2 and TRBJ2-5; 11 bases agree with TRBD1. V lost 4 bases to trimming and J lost 5 bases; unmatched junction nucleotides: 3. The CDR3 is 14 residues long. Per the germline V gene, CDR1 is SGHAT and CDR2 is FQNNGV. CDR3: CASSWTGGEETQYF. The CDR3 DNA sequence: TGTGCCAGCAGCTGGACAGGGGGCGAGGAGACCCAGTACTTC.

The sample holds one count of this clonotype. DNA of the CDR3: TGTGCCAGCAGCCCCCAAGCTGCCTCCTACAATGAGCAGTTCTTC. It codes for CASSPQAASYNEQFF. The chain combines TRBV7-9 with TRBJ2-1, with D unresolved. V gave up 5 bases and J gave up 0 bases, with 11 bases separating them. There are 15 residues in the CDR3. Looked up from germline, CDR1 is SEHNR and CDR2 is FQNEAQ (reference sequence).

The chain uses TRBV30 and TRBJ1-1; D call uncertain. CDR3 length: 10 amino acids. The germline V gene encodes CDR1 GTSNPN and CDR2 SVGIG (reference sequence). With 2 bases removed from V and 10 bases from J, the gap between germline ends came to 8 bases. CDR3 protein: CAWSSHSAFF. CDR3 DNA sequence: TGTGCCTGGAGTTCCCACTCAGCTTTCTTT.

A word on this clonotype: Its ends do not fully match the called genes, so a read error is possible. V and J are TRBV6-2 or TRBV6-3 and TRBJ2-3, with TRBD2 matching 10 bases. The CDR3 consists of 19 residues. Germline-derived CDR1 and CDR2 are MNHEY and SVGEGT. CDR3 sequence (DNA): TGTACCAGCAGTTTCCCCTCTAGCGGGGGCCCTTCCCGCACAGATACGCAGTATTTT. Protein sequence: CTSSFPSSGGPSRTDTQYF.

CDR3 bases: TGCAGTGCTAGAGGTATGCGGCAGAGCCCCTACAATGAGCAGTTCTTC. As protein: CSARGMRQSPYNEQFF. J is TRBJ2-1 and V is TRBV20-1; D remains unclear. Trimming left V 1 base short and J 2 bases short, with 15 bases between. Germline values: CDR1 DFQATT, CDR2 SNEGSKA (reference sequence). This CDR3 region has 16 residues.

The V call is TRBV7-2, the J call TRBJ2-5, with 11 bases that match TRBD2. This CDR3 contains 19 residues. V trimming: 5 bases; J trimming: 4 bases; junction bases outside the gene matches: 18. Germline CDR1 reads SGHTA; CDR2 reads FQGNSA. The chain's CDR3 is CASSPVGRASGGIGETQYF. In nucleotides, the CDR3 is TGTGCCAGCAGCCCCGTAGGGAGGGCTAGCGGGGGGATTGGAGAGACCCAGTACTTC.

This chain uses TRBV6-2 or TRBV6-3 with TRBJ1-2; D is ambiguous. CDR1 and CDR2 from the germline V gene are MNHEY and SVGEGT. V shed 5 bases and J shed 3 bases, with 13 bases lying between them. CDR3 length: 14 amino acids. The CDR3 is CASSLTATDYGYTF. As DNA, the CDR3 is TGTGCCAGCAGTCTTACAGCTACGGACTATGGCTACACCTTC.

The chain uses TRBV5-4 and TRBJ1-1; D is undetermined. Germline values: CDR1 SGHNT, CDR2 YYREEE (reference sequence). V lost 5 bases to trimming and J lost 5 bases, with 13 bases between them. CDR3 length: 13 residues. DNA for the CDR3: TGTGCCAGCAGAGTTCTGGGAAAGACTGAAGCTTTCTTT. Amino acid sequence: CASRVLGKTEAFF.

The V call is TRBV6-2 or TRBV6-3, the J call TRBJ1-2; no firm D call. CDR1 is MNHEY, CDR2 SVGEGT, per germline. V dropped 6 bases and J dropped 13 bases, with 15 bases sitting between them. This CDR3 spans 11 amino acids. Written as DNA, the CDR3 is TGTGCCAGCAGGTCAGACGGTCTAAGCACCTTC. Its translation is CASRSDGLSTF.

The V and J genes are TRBV7-3 and TRBJ2-1, with 8 bases lining up with TRBD1. Per the germline V gene, CDR1 is SGHTA and CDR2 is FQGTGA. The V segment lost 7 bases and the J segment 0 bases; nucleotides outside the gene matches: 5. The CDR3 covers 15 residues. The CDR3 region is CASNAGTGSYNEQFF. DNA for the CDR3: TGTGCCAGCAACGCCGGGACAGGCTCCTACAATGAGCAGTTCTTC.